Listed below are T cell receptor beta chains from one sample, sequenced in a study of T cell clonotyping in hematopoietic cell transplantation. TCRdb's table, derived via immunoSEQ multiplex PCR, lists solely in-frame clones and lacks some. The sample has 3,000 to 3,500 clones, under 97% seen once. The sample consisted of peripheral blood mononuclear cells, taken before stem cell transplant. The origin of the receptors is a woman in her forties or fifties with chronic myeloid leukemia. Some clones in this sample may be carry-over from other donors' samples. CDR3s include the opening cysteine and the closing phenylalanine or tryptophan. D genes are given only for firm matches. Size values are once, few and many counts, or a class for expanded clones, and some rows have none.

v_gene	d_gene	abundance	j_gene	CDR3nt	CDR3aa
TRBV5-1	.	.	TRBJ2-3	TGCGCCAGCAGCTTGGGCCACAGGGATTCGGGCACAGATACGCAGTATTTT	CASSLGHRDSGTDTQYF
TRBV7-8	.	.	TRBJ2-7	TGTGCCAGCAGCCCAATCCCGACTACCTCCTACTCCTACGAGCAGTACTTC	CASSPIPTTSYSYEQYF
TRBV7-3	.	.	TRBJ1-6	TGTGCCAGCAGCCTATTATCGCTAGGAGTTTTTTCACCCCTCCACTTT	CASSLLSLGVFSPLHF
TRBV11-2	TRBD1	once	TRBJ2-5	TGTGCCAGCAGCGCCCCGGGACAGAGCCAAGAGACCCAGTACTTC	CASSAPGQSQETQYF
TRBV25-1	TRBD1	.	TRBJ2-7	TGTGCCACCAACAGGGGTACAGGCGAGCAGTACTTC	CATNRGTGEQYF
TRBV19	TRBD2	.	TRBJ2-1	TGTGCCAGTAGTATTAGACTAGCGGGTCCTCCCTCCAATGAGCAGTTCTTC	CASSIRLAGPPSNEQFF
TRBV10-2	.	.	TRBJ2-3	TGCGCCAGCAGTTTGACGGGAGATACGCAGTATTTT	CASSLTGDTQYF
TRBV7-2	TRBD1	.	TRBJ2-7	TGTGCCAGCAGCCCGTACAGGGGGCGCGACTACGAGCAGTACTTC	CASSPYRGRDYEQYF
TRBV27	TRBD1	.	TRBJ1-2	TGTGCCAGCAGGGGACAGAATGCTAACTATGGCTACACCTTC	CASRGQNANYGYTF
TRBV2	.	.	TRBJ1-3	TGTGCCAGCAAAGGGACCTACTCTGGAAACACCATATATTTT	CASKGTYSGNTIYF
TRBV7-2	TRBD2	.	TRBJ2-5	TGTGCCAGCAGCTTACGGCCAGCGGGGGCGCAAGAGACCCAGTACTTC	CASSLRPAGAQETQYF
TRBV19	.	.	TRBJ1-5	TGTGCCAGTAGCACGGGCAGGGCCCAACGGCAGCCCCAGCATTTT	CASSTGRAQRQPQHF
TRBV19	.	.	TRBJ1-4	TGTGCCAGTAGTATACACAGTCAGGATGAAAAACTGTTTTTT	CASSIHSQDEKLFF
TRBV7-9	.	.	TRBJ2-7	TGTGCCAGCAGCGTAAGCTCCTACGAGCAGTACTTC	CASSVSSYEQYF
TRBV7-9	.	.	TRBJ1-2	TGTGCCAGCAGCTTAGACCCGTTGACTGGCTACACCTTC	CASSLDPLTGYTF
TRBV19	.	once	TRBJ2-2	TGTGCCACCCTCGACCGCTCGAACACCGGGGAGCTGTTTTTT	CATLDRSNTGELFF
TRBV6-5	.	.	TRBJ2-7	TGTGCCAGCAGTGCGAGACAGTACAGCAGATACGAGCAGTACTTC	CASSARQYSRYEQYF
TRBV28	.	.	TRBJ2-5	TGTGCCAGCAGTAACACTAGGAAAGAAGAGACCCAGTACTTC	CASSNTRKEETQYF
TRBV4-1	TRBD2	.	TRBJ2-1	TGCGCCAGCAGCCGGGGACTAGCCTACAATGAGCAGTTCTTC	CASSRGLAYNEQFF
TRBV5-1	TRBD1	.	TRBJ1-6	TGCGCCAGCACTCGAGGGACAGGGGATAATTCACCCCTCCACTTT	CASTRGTGDNSPLHF
TRBV9	TRBD2	.	TRBJ2-5	TGTGCCAGCAGCGACGGGACTAGCGGGGGGGCCGGGGAGACCCAGTACTTC	CASSDGTSGGAGETQYF
TRBV6-1	.	.	TRBJ1-5	TGTGCCAGCAGTGAATCCACCACTTTGGCCCAGCATTTT	CASSESTTLAQHF
TRBV6-5	TRBD1	.	TRBJ1-2	TGTGCCAGCAGTTACGGGGGACAGCCCTATGGCTACACCTTC	CASSYGGQPYGYTF
TRBV15	.	.	TRBJ1-6	TGTGCCACCAGCAGAGCTATGACAGATAATTCACCCCTCCACTTT	CATSRAMTDNSPLHF
TRBV5-4	.	.	TRBJ2-5	TGTGCCAGCAGCTTGGTGGTAGCTGGGCAAGAGACCCAGTACTTC	CASSLVVAGQETQYF
TRBV7-9	.	.	TRBJ1-1	TGTGCCAGCAGCCCTGGACAGTGGAGCACTGAAGCTTTCTTT	CASSPGQWSTEAFF
TRBV9	TRBD1	.	TRBJ1-1	TGTGCCAGCAGCGCCGGACAGGGGAGCGCTGAAGCTTTCTTT	CASSAGQGSAEAFF
TRBV14	.	.	TRBJ2-3	TGTGCCAGCAGCCAAGGGGCTGGCTTCACAGATACGCAGTATTTT	CASSQGAGFTDTQYF
TRBV29-1	.	.	TRBJ1-2	TGCAGCGTTGAAGATGGGGGCTCCTATGGCTACACCTTC	CSVEDGGSYGYTF
TRBV28	TRBD2	.	TRBJ2-1	TGTGCCAGCAGTTTACATATAGCGGGGGTCTCCTACAATGAGCAGTTCTTC	CASSLHIAGVSYNEQFF
TRBV29-1	.	.	TRBJ2-1	TGCAGCGCTGAGGGGGGCGGCGGCTACAATGAGCAGTTCTTC	CSAEGGGGYNEQFF
TRBV28	TRBD2	.	TRBJ2-3	TGTGCCAGCACACCCGCTTTTGCGCTAGCGGGGGCGGGGGGCACAGATACGCAGTATTTT	CASTPAFALAGAGGTDTQYF
TRBV28	.	.	TRBJ1-5	TGTGCCAGCAGTTTAGGCGGGGGTAGCAATCAGCCCCAGCATTTT	CASSLGGGSNQPQHF
TRBV7-2	TRBD1	.	TRBJ2-7	TGTGCCAGCAGCCGAAGACTCCTGGGACAGGGGTTCGAGCAGTACTTC	CASSRRLLGQGFEQYF
TRBV5-8	.	.	TRBJ2-6	TGTGCCAGCAGCTTGGGGGGCTCTGGGGCCAACGTCCTGACTTTC	CASSLGGSGANVLTF
TRBV5-4	TRBD1	.	TRBJ2-7	TGTGCCAGCAGCCGACCGGGACAGGGCGGCGAGCAGTACTTC	CASSRPGQGGEQYF
TRBV28	.	.	TRBJ1-1	TGTGCCAGCATCCCCAGGGTAAATACTGAAGCTTTCTTT	CASIPRVNTEAFF
TRBV7-6	TRBD1	once	TRBJ2-7	TGTGCCAGCAGCCGTTATGGGACAGGGGAGAACGAGCAGTACTTC	CASSRYGTGENEQYF
TRBV5-6	.	.	TRBJ1-1	TGTGCCAGCAGCTTTTGGGAGCTTGGGAAGACTGAAGCTTTCTTT	CASSFWELGKTEAFF
TRBV28	.	once	TRBJ2-7	TGTGCCAGCAGCTCCGGGGGTGGAGCCTACGAGCAGTACTTC	CASSSGGGAYEQYF
TRBV5-6	.	once	TRBJ1-5	TGTGCCAGCAGCTTGGCCAGGGCCCGGAATCAGCCCCAGCATTTT	CASSLARARNQPQHF
TRBV7-9	.	once	TRBJ1-2	TGTGCCAGCAGCTTAGAGGGCTTCGGCGGCTACACCTTC	CASSLEGFGGYTF
TRBV7-7	TRBD1	.	TRBJ1-5	TGTGCCAGCAGCCCGGACAGGAATCAGCCCCAGCATTTT	CASSPDRNQPQHF
TRBV29-1	TRBD1	few	TRBJ2-7	TGCAGCGTTGAGGGTGGGACAGGGATAATAGACGAGCAGTACTTC	CSVEGGTGIIDEQYF
TRBV18	TRBD1	.	TRBJ1-5	TGTGCCAGCTCGACGACAGGGGGCCCTCAGCCCCAGCATTTT	CASSTTGGPQPQHF
TRBV27	.	once	TRBJ2-7	TGTGCCAGCAGTCCCAACCTTCTTTACTACGAGCAGTACTTC	CASSPNLLYYEQYF
TRBV30	TRBD1	.	TRBJ1-2	TGTGCCTGGAGCGACGACAGGGAGGCCTATGGCTACACCTTC	CAWSDDREAYGYTF
TRBV7-9	.	.	TRBJ2-3	TGTGCCAGCAGCTTAGGAGACGGATGGCAGTATTTT	CASSLGDGWQYF
TRBV6-1	.	once	TRBJ2-5	TGTGCCAGCAGTGGCCGGACGGGGGCGGAGACCCAGTACTTC	CASSGRTGAETQYF
TRBV28	TRBD2	.	TRBJ2-4	TGTGCCAGCACTAGTAGCGGGGGCGGCAAAAACATTCAGTACTTC	CASTSSGGGKNIQYF
TRBV9	.	.	TRBJ2-4	TGTGCCAGCAGCGTAGGAGGGGATGCCAAAAACATTCAGTACTTC	CASSVGGDAKNIQYF
TRBV5-1	TRBD1	.	TRBJ2-5	TGCGCCAGCAGCTTGTATTCCGGGACAGGGGGGGAGACCCAGTACTTC	CASSLYSGTGGETQYF